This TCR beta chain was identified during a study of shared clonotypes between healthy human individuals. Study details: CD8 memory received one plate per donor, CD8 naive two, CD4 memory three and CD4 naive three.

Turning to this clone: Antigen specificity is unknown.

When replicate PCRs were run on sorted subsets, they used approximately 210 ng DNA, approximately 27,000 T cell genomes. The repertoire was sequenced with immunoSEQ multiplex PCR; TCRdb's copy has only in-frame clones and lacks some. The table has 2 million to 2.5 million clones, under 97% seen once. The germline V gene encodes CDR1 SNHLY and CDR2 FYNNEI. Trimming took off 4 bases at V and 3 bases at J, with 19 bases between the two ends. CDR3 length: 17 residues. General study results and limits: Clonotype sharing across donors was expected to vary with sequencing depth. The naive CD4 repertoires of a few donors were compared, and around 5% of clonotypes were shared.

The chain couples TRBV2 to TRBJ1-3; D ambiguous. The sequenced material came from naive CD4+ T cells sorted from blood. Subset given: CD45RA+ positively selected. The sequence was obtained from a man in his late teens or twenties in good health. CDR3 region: CASSVTSPSVGGNTIYF. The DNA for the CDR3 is TGTGCCAGCAGTGTCACCTCCCCGTCCGTTGGTGGAAACACCATATATTTT.